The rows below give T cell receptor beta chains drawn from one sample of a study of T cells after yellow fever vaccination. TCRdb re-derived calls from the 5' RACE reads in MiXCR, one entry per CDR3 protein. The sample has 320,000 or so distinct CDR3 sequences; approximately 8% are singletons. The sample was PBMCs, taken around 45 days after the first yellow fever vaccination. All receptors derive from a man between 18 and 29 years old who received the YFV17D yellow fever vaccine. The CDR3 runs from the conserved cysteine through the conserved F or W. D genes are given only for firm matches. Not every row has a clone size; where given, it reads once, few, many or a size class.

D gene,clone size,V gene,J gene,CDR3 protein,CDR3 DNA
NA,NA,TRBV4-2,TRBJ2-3,CASSQEGGADTQYF,TGTGCCAGCAGCCAAGAAGGGGGTGCAGATACGCAGTATTTT
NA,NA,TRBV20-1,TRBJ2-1,CSARQGSIYNEQFF,TGCAGTGCAAGGCAGGGGTCCATATACAATGAGCAGTTCTTC
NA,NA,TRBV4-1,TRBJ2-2,CASSPSPGQNTGELFF,TGCGCCAGCAGCCCAAGTCCGGGACAGAACACCGGGGAGCTGTTTTTT
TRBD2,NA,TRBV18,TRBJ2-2,CASSPPPGLSTGELFF,TGTGCCAGCTCACCACCCCCGGGACTATCCACCGGGGAGCTGTTTTTT
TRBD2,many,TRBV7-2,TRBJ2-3,CASSLGTRSTQYF,TGTGCCAGCAGCTTAGGGACTAGGTCTACGCAGTATTTT
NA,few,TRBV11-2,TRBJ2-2,CASSESSGELFF,TGTGCCAGCAGCGAATCCTCTGGGGAGCTGTTTTTT
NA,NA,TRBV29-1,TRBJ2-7,CSVEDTRGTYF,TGCAGCGTTGAAGACACACGAGGCACGTACTTC
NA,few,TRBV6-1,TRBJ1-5,CASRTDGSYSNQPQHF,TGTGCCAGCAGGACGGATGGCAGTTATAGCAATCAGCCCCAGCATTTT
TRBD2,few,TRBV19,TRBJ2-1,CASSIGLGRSYNEQFF,TGTGCCAGTAGTATCGGACTAGGACGCTCCTACAATGAGCAGTTCTTC
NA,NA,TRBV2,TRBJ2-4,CASTIGPRFFQYF,TGTGCCAGCACCATTGGACCGCGGTTCTTTCAGTACTTC
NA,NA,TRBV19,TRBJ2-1,CASSMAGAGGNEQFF,TGTGCCAGTAGTATGGCAGGGGCCGGGGGGAATGAGCAGTTCTTC
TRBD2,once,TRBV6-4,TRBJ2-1,CASSDSTSGGATEQFF,TGTGCCAGCAGTGACTCGACTAGCGGGGGGGCCACTGAGCAGTTCTTC
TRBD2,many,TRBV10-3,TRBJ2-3,CAIGSNVGLAGATPLDTQYF,TGTGCCATCGGGTCCAACGTGGGGCTAGCGGGGGCCACTCCTCTCGATACGCAGTATTTT
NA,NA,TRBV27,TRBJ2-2,CASTNVANTGELFF,TGTGCCAGCACAAACGTCGCGAACACCGGGGAGCTGTTTTTT
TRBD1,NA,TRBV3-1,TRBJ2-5,CACSPIPGQGTGETQYF,TGTGCCTGCAGCCCAATACCTGGACAGGGGACGGGGGAGACCCAGTACTTC
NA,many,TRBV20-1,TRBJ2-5,CSARDAEQETQYF,TGCAGTGCCCGAGACGCAGAACAAGAGACCCAGTACTTC
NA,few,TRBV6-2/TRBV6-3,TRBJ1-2,CASSYSVDNYGYTF,TGTGCCAGCAGTTACTCGGTGGATAACTATGGCTACACCTTC
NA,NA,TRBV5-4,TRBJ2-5,CASGDSSGAKTQYF,TGTGCCAGTGGGGACAGCTCGGGGGCGAAGACCCAGTACTTC
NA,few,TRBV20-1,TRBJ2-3,CSARDWARSTDTQYF,TGCAGTGCTAGAGATTGGGCTAGGAGTACAGATACGCAGTATTTT
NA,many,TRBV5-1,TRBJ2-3,CASSLDPLADTQYF,TGCGCCAGCAGCTTGGACCCCCTAGCGGATACGCAGTATTTT
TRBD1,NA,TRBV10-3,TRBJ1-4,CAFSFGTDTLGANEKLFF,TGTGCCTTCAGTTTTGGGACAGACACACTTGGAGCTAATGAAAAACTGTTTTTT
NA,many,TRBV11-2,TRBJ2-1,CASSRGYNEQFF,TGTGCCAGCAGCCGGGGGTACAATGAGCAGTTCTTC
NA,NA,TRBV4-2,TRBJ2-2,CASSHQVLAGNTGELFF,TGTGCCAGCAGCCACCAAGTCCTGGCAGGGAACACCGGGGAGCTGTTTTTT
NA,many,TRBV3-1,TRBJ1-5,CASSQGRVSNQPQHF,TGTGCCAGCAGCCAAGGCAGGGTTAGCAATCAGCCCCAGCATTTT
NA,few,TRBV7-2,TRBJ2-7,CASSSGGSLSEQYF,TGTGCCAGCAGCTCCGGAGGGTCACTCTCCGAGCAGTACTTC
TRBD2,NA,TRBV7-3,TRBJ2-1,CASSLSGGERYNEQFF,TGTGCCAGCAGCCTTAGCGGGGGGGAACGTTACAATGAGCAGTTCTTC
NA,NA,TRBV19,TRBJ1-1,CASSESLNTEAFF,TGTGCCAGTAGCGAATCTCTGAACACTGAAGCTTTCTTT
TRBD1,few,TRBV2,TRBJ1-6,CASSEGPRDRGGSPLHF,TGTGCCAGCAGTGAAGGGCCCCGGGACAGGGGAGGCTCACCCCTCCACTTT
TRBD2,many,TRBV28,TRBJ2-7,CASSFGGGGYEQYF,TGTGCCAGCAGTTTTGGCGGGGGGGGGTACGAGCAGTACTTC
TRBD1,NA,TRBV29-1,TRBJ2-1,CSFQQRGQFDEQSF,TGCAGCTTTCAGCAGAGGGGGCAGTTCGATGAGCAGTCCTTC
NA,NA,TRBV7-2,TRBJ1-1,CASRSWRHLNTEAFF,TGTGCCAGCAGGTCCTGGAGGCACCTGAACACTGAAGCTTTCTTT
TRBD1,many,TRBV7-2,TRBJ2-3,CASSWARGPTDTQYF,TGTGCCAGCAGCTGGGCCAGGGGGCCGACAGATACGCAGTATTTT
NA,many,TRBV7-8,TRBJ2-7,CASSLVGGSYEQYF,TGTGCCAGCAGCTTAGTAGGCGGTTCCTACGAGCAGTACTTC
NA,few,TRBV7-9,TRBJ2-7,CASSLSVGTNYEQYF,TGTGCCAGCAGCTTAAGTGTGGGGACCAACTACGAGCAGTACTTC
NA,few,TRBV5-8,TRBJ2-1,CASGEGLSYNEQFF,TGTGCCAGCGGCGAAGGGTTGTCCTACAATGAGCAGTTCTTC
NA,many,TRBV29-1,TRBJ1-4,CSVRTNRDEKLFF,TGCAGCGTTCGAACCAACCGGGATGAAAAACTGTTTTTT
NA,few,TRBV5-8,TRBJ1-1,CASSLGSQPGTEAFF,TGTGCCAGCAGCTTGGGGTCCCAGCCGGGGACTGAAGCTTTCTTT
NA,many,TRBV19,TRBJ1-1,CASSVGRWNTEAFF,TGTGCCAGTAGCGTAGGACGGTGGAACACTGAAGCTTTCTTT
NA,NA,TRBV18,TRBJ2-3,CASSPLGTSADTQYF,TGTGCCAGCTCACCGTTGGGGACAAGTGCCGATACGCAGTATTTT
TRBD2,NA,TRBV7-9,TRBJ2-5,CASSLGTSPTQETQYF,TGTGCCAGCAGCTTAGGGACTAGCCCCACGCAAGAGACCCAGTACTTC
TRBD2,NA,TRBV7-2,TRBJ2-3,CASSLVGAGGRGDTQYF,TGTGCCAGCAGCTTAGTAGGGGCGGGGGGCCGCGGCGATACGCAGTATTTT
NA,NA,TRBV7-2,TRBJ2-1,CASTQTSRWDEQFF,TGTGCCAGCACCCAAACCTCTAGGTGGGATGAGCAGTTCTTC
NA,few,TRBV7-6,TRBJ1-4,CASSPGWGEKLFF,TGTGCCAGCAGCCCGGGGTGGGGTGAAAAACTGTTTTTT
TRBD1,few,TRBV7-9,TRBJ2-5,CASSLLGQGTVETQYF,TGTGCCAGCAGCTTATTGGGACAGGGTACTGTAGAGACCCAGTACTTC
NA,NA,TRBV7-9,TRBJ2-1,CASSHGETYNEQFF,TGTGCCAGCAGCCACGGGGAAACCTACAATGAGCAGTTCTTC
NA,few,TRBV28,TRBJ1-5,CATSPLDGPQHF,TGTGCCACAAGTCCCCTCGACGGGCCCCAGCATTTT
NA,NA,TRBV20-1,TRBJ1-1,CSAGGTTSNTEAFF,TGCAGTGCTGGGGGGACAACCTCGAACACTGAAGCTTTCTTT
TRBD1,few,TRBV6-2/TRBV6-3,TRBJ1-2,CASTFPGTGSGYTF,TGTGCCAGCACTTTTCCCGGGACAGGGAGCGGCTACACCTTC
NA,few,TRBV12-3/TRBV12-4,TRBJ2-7,CASGGTEQYF,TGTGCCAGCGGTGGTACCGAGCAGTACTTC
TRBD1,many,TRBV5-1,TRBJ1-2,CASSYQQGADYGYTF,TGCGCCAGCAGCTATCAACAGGGGGCGGACTATGGCTACACCTTC
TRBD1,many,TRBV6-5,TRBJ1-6,CASSYSLDRGYNSPLHF,TGTGCCAGCAGTTACTCTCTGGACAGGGGCTATAATTCACCCCTCCACTTT
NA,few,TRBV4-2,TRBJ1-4,CASSQNDRATNEKLFF,TGTGCCAGCAGCCAAAACGACAGAGCAACTAATGAAAAACTGTTTTTT
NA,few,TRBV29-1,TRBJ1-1,CSVKDGGTEAFF,TGCAGCGTTAAAGACGGGGGCACTGAAGCTTTCTTT
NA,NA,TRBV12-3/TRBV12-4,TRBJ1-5,CASSFQLPPGQPQHF,TGTGCCAGCAGTTTCCAGCTGCCGCCGGGGCAGCCCCAGCATTTT
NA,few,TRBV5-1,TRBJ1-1,CASSRNGPMNTEAFF,TGCGCCAGCAGCCGAAATGGTCCCATGAACACTGAAGCTTTCTTT